This TCR beta chain came from a study of blood T cell repertoires in COVID-19 (dated by TCRdb to the early 2020s). For context, the study as a whole: Samples covering the acute and convalescent phases of COVID-19 were provided by collaborators in the United States, Italy and Spain. Deeply sampled blood TCRbeta repertoires from subjects exposed to, actively infected with, or recovered from COVID-19 were included in the dataset. The samples were drawn from two sources: the first 160 participants of the ongoing ImmuneRACE study, and 1,254 subjects contributed by 6 global collaborators. A de-identified subject ID, COVID-19 status, age in years and sex were almost always included in the sample metadata. The material from the prospective study consisted of cDNA or gDNA derived from T cells, B-cell-depleted T cells, or PBMCs. The repertoires were released in a freely available public database meant as a resource for research on the immune response to SARS-CoV-2. Where available, HLA class I and class II types were obtained from metadata supplied by the sample provider rather than from assay-based typing. What the study reported, not specific to this receptor: Clinical and demographic metadata were provided uncurated, with the amount varying by source and participant.

With respect to this clone: Its specific antigen is unknown. Per-nucleotide qualities are absent, and no much larger clonotype sits a single base away.

TCRbeta CDR3 regions were amplified from genomic DNA using the immunoSEQ Assay, a bias-controlled multiplex PCR. The authors processed their data as follows. Nucleated cell counts per sample were estimated from amplification of reference gene primers within the assay. Sequence reads were collapsed and filtered to measure the absolute abundance of every unique TCRbeta CDR3 rearrangement. For each sample, productive Simpson clonality was calculated as the square root of Simpson's diversity index across productive rearrangements. This immuneACCESS table, as held by TCRdb, lists in-frame sequences with V and J called but not all clones. Of the missing ones, under half trace to an unresolved V gene in checked studies; the others have no known cause. V and J calls and clone size are copied from that table; D and trimming were computed from the DNA. The sample contains over 200,000 clones, 70% to 75% of them found a single time. The top ten clones comprise 3.3% of the sample.

Whole blood was collected in K2EDTA tubes by collaborating institutions according to the institutions' own protocols. For TCRbeta analysis, collaborator samples were shipped as frozen whole blood, as isolated PBMCs, or as DNA extracted from either sample type. This sequence was found in a woman of 80 years or more with acute or convalescent COVID-19. The sequenced sample was peripheral blood.

Read as DNA, the sequence is TGTGCCTGGAGTGTACACAGGGGATATGGCTACACCTTC. The resulting protein is CAWSVHRGYGYTF. Here the chain combines TRBV30 and TRBJ1-2, with 7 bases matching TRBD1. The CDR3 measures 13 amino acids from cysteine to phenylalanine. Here the CDR3 DNA is all that survives: 39 bases in frame from base 1. For this chain, trimming is 0 bases at the V end and 5 bases at the J end, and the number of junction bases without a gene match is 3. For CDR1 and CDR2, the germline V gene (reference sequence) lists GTSNPN and SVGIG.